Below, 5 T cell receptor beta chains from the same sample are listed, as sequenced in a study of Ad26.COV2.S vaccination and SARS-CoV-2 variants. As to treatment: around 19 received Ad26.COV2.S at low or high dose, single or two shots; several received placebo; per-sample allocation not given. All samples were drawn on day 63, counting from the first vaccine or placebo injection. Libraries were prepared by immunoSEQ multiplex PCR; TCRdb keeps only in-frame clonotypes and omits some of them. This sample has over 250,000 clones; approximately 87% occur once, and the top ten carry roughly 3.5%. This sample comprised peripheral blood, obtained in a trial of Ad26.COV2.S vaccine versus placebo. These receptors all come from a person between 18 and 65 years old who received the Ad26.COV2.S COVID-19 vaccine or a placebo.

V is TRBV5-1 and J is TRBJ2-7, with 9 bases identical to TRBD1. Trimming at V came to 4 bases and at J to 7 bases, leaving 15 bases not matched to a gene. The germline V gene encodes CDR1 SGHRS and CDR2 YFSETQ. This CDR3 contains 16 residues. This CDR3 reads CASSNIQGATSWEQYF. CDR3 DNA: TGCGCCAGCAGCAACATACAGGGGGCCACCAGCTGGGAGCAGTACTTC. The whole variable domain, remainder taken from reference TRBV5-1 and TRBJ2-7, is KAGVTQTPRYLIKTRGQQVTLSCSPISGHRSVSWYQQTPGQGLQFLFEYFSETQRNKGNFPGRFSGRQFSNSRSEMNVSTLELGDSALYLCASSNIQGATSWEQYFGPGTRLTVT.

The V gene is TRBV11-2, the J gene TRBJ2-7, with D maybe TRBD2 (6 bases). V was pared by 1 base and J by 3 bases, with 13 bases between. CDR3 size: 15 residues. Germline V lookup: CDR1 SGHAT, CDR2 FQNNGV. The CDR3 DNA follows: TGTGCCAGCAGCTTAGTTAGCGGACTGGACTACGAGCAGTACTTC. Protein sequence: CASSLVSGLDYEQYF.

The rearrangement uses TRBV15 and TRBJ1-2; D remains ambiguous. V lost 7 bases and J 0 bases, leaving 18 bases between the germline ends. This CDR3 has 16 amino acids. The germline V gene encodes CDR1 LNHNV and CDR2 YYDKDF (reference sequence). CDR3 DNA sequence: TGTGCCACCACCTTAGCAGAGGGCCCTACTAACTATGGCTACACCTTC. Amino acid sequence: CATTLAEGPTNYGYTF.

This clone was seen just once. The chain recombines TRBV28 with TRBJ2-7; weak D call: TRBD1 (5 bases). V gave up 2 bases and J gave up 7 bases, with 9 bases separating them. Germline values: CDR1 MDHEN, CDR2 SYDVKM. The length of the CDR3 is 12 residues. This CDR3 is CASSLRGREQYF. In DNA form, the CDR3 reads TGTGCCAGCAGTTTAAGGGGTCGGGAGCAGTACTTC.

Points on this clone: In the same sample, other DNA sequences code for this CDR3. The gene calls are TRBV2 and TRBJ1-1; 9 bases match TRBD1. Germline CDR1 reads SNHLY; CDR2 reads FYNNEI. The CDR3 has 14 residues. Unmatched junction bases numbered 3, after V lost 6 bases and J lost 1 base. The DNA for the CDR3 is TGTGCCAGCAGCGTACAGGGGGCGAACACTGAAGCTTTCTTT. This codes for CASSVQGANTEAFF.